This T cell receptor beta chain was sequenced during a study of neurological immune-mediated disorders. CDR3 length: 14 residues. Germline V gene lookup returns CDR1 SGHDT and CDR2 YYEEEE. V gave up 3 bases and J gave up 4 bases; unmatched junction bases: 6. 5'RACE employing 10-nucleotide random UMIs yielded the cDNA. TCRdb re-called the 5' RACE reads through MiXCR, storing one row per CDR3 protein. The sample has 25,000 to 35,000 distinct CDR3 sequences; around 14% are singletons. This clonotype was picked up many times. The chain joins TRBV5-6 to TRBJ1-2; 7 nucleotides line up with TRBD1. This TCR derives from a man between 65 and 85 years old in good health. Sequencing was done on a sample of PBMCs. CDR3 sequence: CASSYGTAVYGYTF. The CDR3 bases are TGTGCCAGCAGCTACGGGACAGCGGTCTATGGCTACACCTTC.